The rows below give T cell receptor beta chains drawn from one sample of a study of cytomegalovirus exposure and HLA in healthy donors. Produced via immunoSEQ multiplex PCR; TCRdb's table is partial and in-frame only. The sample has about 200,000 clones; around 86% are singletons. Material: PBMCs. These receptors originate from a woman aged 50 to 60 in good health and CMV-seropositive. CDR3s include the opening cysteine and the closing phenylalanine or tryptophan. D genes are given only for firm matches. Clone size is given for some rows only: seen once, a few or many times, or a class if the clone is expanded.

clone size	V gene	J gene	D gene	CDR3 DNA	CDR3 protein
.	TRBV11-2	TRBJ2-7	TRBD1	TGTGCCAGCAGCCCCGGGACAGGGGCCGGCTACGAGCAGTACTTC	CASSPGTGAGYEQYF
.	TRBV6-1	TRBJ1-5	.	TGTGCCAGCAGTGACTCCTATTATCAGCCCCAGCATTTT	CASSDSYYQPQHF
.	TRBV20-1	TRBJ2-7	.	TGCAGTGCCCTGGACAGAGACGAGCAGTACTTC	CSALDRDEQYF
.	TRBV10-3	TRBJ2-2	TRBD2	TGTGCCATCAGGGACTTAGCGGGAGACACCGGGGAGCTGTTTTTT	CAIRDLAGDTGELFF
.	TRBV5-5	TRBJ2-2	TRBD2	TGTGCCAGCAGCTTGTGGCGGGGGGGCCCCGGGGAGCTGTTTTTT	CASSLWRGGPGELFF
.	TRBV10-2	TRBJ2-5	.	TGCGCCAGCAGTGAGACGGTGTCAGAGACCCAGTACTTC	CASSETVSETQYF
.	TRBV10-3	TRBJ1-5	.	TGTGCCATCAGGGAGGGGAGGGGGGGAATGGATCAGCCCCAGCATTTT	CAIREGRGGMDQPQHF
.	TRBV7-9	TRBJ2-2	TRBD1	TGTTCCAGCAGCCGGGACAGGGTAGGTAGCACCGGGGAGCTGTTTTTT	CSSSRDRVGSTGELFF
.	TRBV28	TRBJ2-7	.	TGTGCCAGCAGCACGGACAGCCTATCCTACGAGCAGTACTTC	CASSTDSLSYEQYF
.	TRBV11-2	TRBJ2-1	TRBD2	TGTGCCAGCAGCTTGGCCAGCGGGAGAATCTACAATGAGCAGTTCTTC	CASSLASGRIYNEQFF
few	TRBV4-2	TRBJ2-3	TRBD2	TGTGCCAGCAGCCAAGATTTGTCGAGCGGGAGGGCCAGAGATACGCAGTATTTT	CASSQDLSSGRARDTQYF
.	TRBV5-6	TRBJ2-1	TRBD2	TGTGCCAGCAGCGGACCGTGGTTTAGCGGGGGAAACAATGAGCAGTTCTTC	CASSGPWFSGGNNEQFF
.	TRBV7-2	TRBJ2-4	.	TGTGCCAGCAGCTTTCCCCCCGGGGTAGCCAAAAACATTCAGTACTTC	CASSFPPGVAKNIQYF
.	TRBV6-6	TRBJ1-5	TRBD1	TGTGCCAGCAGTTACTCCCGGGGACAGGAGGGTCAGCCCCAGCATTTT	CASSYSRGQEGQPQHF
.	TRBV18	TRBJ2-5	TRBD2	TGTGCCAGCTCACCCCAGATGCAGGGCGGGGGACACCAAGAGACCCAGTACTTC	CASSPQMQGGGHQETQYF
.	TRBV7-3	TRBJ2-6	.	TGTGCCAGCAGCTTAATTAGGGAGGCCAACGGCCTGACTTTC	CASSLIREANGLTF
.	TRBV27	TRBJ2-4	.	TGTGCCAGCAGTTTAGACATAGCCAAAAACATTCAGTACTTC	CASSLDIAKNIQYF
few	TRBV2	TRBJ1-6	.	TGTGCCAGCAGGCGAGAATCAAATAATTCACCCCTCCACTTT	CASRRESNNSPLHF
.	TRBV6-5	TRBJ1-4	.	TGTGCCAGCAGGACAACAGGAACTAATGAAAAACTGTTTTTT	CASRTTGTNEKLFF
.	TRBV2	TRBJ2-6	TRBD1	TGCGCCAGCAGTGAAGCCGGGACAGGGGGCTCTGGGGCCAACGTCCTGACTTTC	CASSEAGTGGSGANVLTF
few	TRBV6-5	TRBJ2-7	.	TGTGCCAGCAGCATGGGGGCAGGGCAGGGCTACGAGCAGTACTTC	CASSMGAGQGYEQYF
.	TRBV14	TRBJ2-1	.	TGTGCCAGCAGCCAAGATTTAGTCAACAATGAGCAGTTCTTC	CASSQDLVNNEQFF
.	TRBV2	TRBJ2-1	TRBD2	TGTGCCAGCACCAAACTAGCGGGAGGTTACAATGAGCAGTTCTTC	CASTKLAGGYNEQFF
.	TRBV28	TRBJ1-6	.	TGTGCCAGCAGATCTGGAGGGCCAGGGAATTCACCCCTCCACTTT	CASRSGGPGNSPLHF
.	TRBV28	TRBJ2-1	.	TGTGCCAGCAGTTCACAGGGTAATGAGCAGTTCTTC	CASSSQGNEQFF
.	TRBV25-1	TRBJ2-5	TRBD1	TGTGCCAGCAACCCCCCAGGGGGACAATCCCAAGAGACCCAGTACTTC	CASNPPGGQSQETQYF
.	TRBV28	TRBJ2-1	.	TGTGCCAGCAGTCCTACAGCTTACAATGAGCAGTTCTTC	CASSPTAYNEQFF
.	TRBV11-1	TRBJ1-4	.	TGTGCCAGCAGCAAACAGGGAGCAAATGAAAAACTGTTTTTT	CASSKQGANEKLFF
.	TRBV6-1	TRBJ1-2	TRBD1	TGTGCCAGCTCTGAGGGGGCCTTCTATGGCTACACCTTC	CASSEGAFYGYTF
.	TRBV30	TRBJ2-3	TRBD1	TGTGCCTGGAGTGTGGGACAGGGGGCCGCAGATACGCAGTATTTT	CAWSVGQGAADTQYF
few	TRBV4-3	TRBJ2-3	TRBD2	TGCGCCAGCAGCCAAGATTTCGGGGGGGTCGCCACCACAGATACGCAGTATTTT	CASSQDFGGVATTDTQYF
.	TRBV2	TRBJ2-2	TRBD2	TGTGCCAGCAGGAGCCGGACTAGCGGAACCGGGGAGCTGTTTTTT	CASRSRTSGTGELFF
.	TRBV6-5	TRBJ2-7	.	TGTGCCAGCAGTTTGGGAACAGGGAATTCCTACGAGCAGTACTTC	CASSLGTGNSYEQYF
.	TRBV28	TRBJ2-7	TRBD1	TGTGCCAGCAGTTTAACCGGGACAGGACTCTACGAGCAGTACTTC	CASSLTGTGLYEQYF
.	TRBV6-1	TRBJ2-3	TRBD2	TGTGCCAGCAGTGAAACGGCGGGAGGAATAGATACGCAGTATTTT	CASSETAGGIDTQYF
few	TRBV7-9	TRBJ1-2	.	TGTGCCAGCAGCCTTGCGGGTAGGGAAGACTACACCTTC	CASSLAGREDYTF
once	TRBV10-3	TRBJ2-3	TRBD2	TGTGCCATCAGTGAGTCTACGGGGGGGCCCACAGATACGCAGTATTTT	CAISESTGGPTDTQYF
.	TRBV7-8	TRBJ2-1	.	TGTGCCAGCAGCCCCCCGCGGGATGAGCAGTTCTTC	CASSPPRDEQFF
.	TRBV28	TRBJ1-5	TRBD1	TGTGCCAGCCACCCCTTGGACAGGGGGAGTCAGCCCCAGCATTTT	CASHPLDRGSQPQHF
.	TRBV28	TRBJ1-2	.	TGTGCCAGCAGGGTGGGGGGGGCGAATGGCTACACCTTC	CASRVGGANGYTF
once	TRBV2	TRBJ2-2	.	TGTGCCAGCAGTGAATGGAGAGGCGGGGAGCTGTTTTTT	CASSEWRGGELFF
.	TRBV28	TRBJ1-2	TRBD1	TGTGCCAGCAGTTGGAGGGACAGGGTCGCTGGCTACACCTTC	CASSWRDRVAGYTF
.	TRBV11-2	TRBJ2-1	.	TGTGCCAGCAGCTTAGGAGGGAGCTCCTACAATGAGCAGTTCTTC	CASSLGGSSYNEQFF
.	TRBV5-1	TRBJ2-1	TRBD1	TGCGCCAGCAGCTTAGAGACAGGGCGGAATGAGCAGTTCTTC	CASSLETGRNEQFF
.	TRBV2	TRBJ2-7	.	TGTGCCAGCAGTGGGGGTACAGGGTCCAGCTCCTACGAGCAGTACTTC	CASSGGTGSSSYEQYF
.	TRBV14	TRBJ1-3	.	TGTGCCAGCAGCCAAGACGACTTCTCTGGAAACACCATATATTTT	CASSQDDFSGNTIYF
.	TRBV5-1	TRBJ1-5	.	TGCGCCAGCAGCTTTGAGGGCAATCAGCCCCAGCATTTT	CASSFEGNQPQHF
.	TRBV30	TRBJ2-2	.	TGTGCCTGGAGTGTTAATTTTGGGGCGGCCGGGGAGCTGTTTTTT	CAWSVNFGAAGELFF
.	TRBV7-9	TRBJ1-2	.	TGTGCCAGCAGCTTAGTTAGTCCGGGCTACACCTTC	CASSLVSPGYTF
many	TRBV6-6	TRBJ2-5	TRBD1	TGTGCCAGCAGTCGAACCGGGACAGCCCAAGAGACCCAGTACTTC	CASSRTGTAQETQYF
.	TRBV7-2	TRBJ1-1	.	TGTGCCAGCAGCGCAAACTCCCTTCCTGAAGCTTTCTTT	CASSANSLPEAFF
.	TRBV5-1	TRBJ2-2	TRBD1	TGCGCCAGCCACCCCGGACAGGAGAACACCGGGGAGCTGTTTTTT	CASHPGQENTGELFF
.	TRBV10-3	TRBJ1-5	.	TGTGCCATCAGTGAGTCTGGGGGAGGTCAGCCCCAGCATTTT	CAISESGGGQPQHF